The 11 T cell receptor beta chains below come from one sample, sequenced in a study of T cell repertoires in cytomegalovirus infection. TCRdb reprocessed the reads with MiXCR, giving one entry per CDR3 protein. The sample includes fewer than 350,000 distinct CDR3 sequences, roughly 16% of them seen just once. Sequenced sample: PBMCs. The receptors derive from a human donor in good health (CMV status not recorded). Some clones in this sample may be carry-over from other donors' samples.

This clonotype was seen only a few times. The J gene is TRBJ2-3, the V gene TRBV10-3; D may be TRBD1 (6 bases). V dropped 0 bases and J dropped 4 bases, with 14 bases sitting between them. The CDR3 spans 16 residues. Germline values: CDR1 ENHRY, CDR2 SYGVKD. CDR3 sequence: CAISESRGPVPDTQYF. The CDR3 nucleotides are TGTGCCATCAGTGAGTCCAGGGGCCCGGTCCCAGATACGCAGTATTTT.

The table lists this clonotype with many counts. The CDR3 region is CSAMWQVGKVSYEQYF. In DNA, the CDR3 is TGCAGTGCGATGTGGCAAGTGGGCAAGGTGTCCTACGAGCAGTACTTC. The chain couples TRBV20-1 to TRBJ2-7; D gene uncertain. The V end lost 6 bases, the J end lost 1 base, and 22 bases lay between the germline ends. Germline lookup yields CDR1 DFQATT and CDR2 SNEGSKA (reference sequence). The CDR3 consists of 16 residues.

This clonotype was detected many times. The chain carries TRBV5-1 and TRBJ1-2; TRBD1 might be the D (5 bases). The CDR3 consists of 13 residues. The V gene lost 0 bases and the J gene lost 12 bases, with 15 bases spanning the gap. Germline CDR1 is SGHRS and CDR2 is YFSETQ. CDR3 residues: CASSLGQREADTF. CDR3 DNA sequence: TGCGCCAGCAGCTTGGGACAGAGGGAGGCGGACACCTTC.

The chain uses TRBV9 and TRBJ2-7; D is undetermined. Per germline, CDR1 SGDLS and CDR2 YYNGEE. The CDR3 sequence is 13 residues long. V lost 0 bases to trimming and J lost 0 bases, with 4 bases between them. The CDR3 coding sequence is TGTGCCAGCAGCGTAGACAGCTCCTACGAGCAGTACTTC. Translated: CASSVDSSYEQYF.

V gene TRBV5-1 combines with J gene TRBJ2-7; 9 bases line up with TRBD1. The CDR3 has 17 residues. The V gene's germline CDR1 is SGHRS and CDR2 YFSETQ. Trimming removed 4 bases from V and 4 bases from J; junction bases left unmatched: 15. CDR3 DNA: TGCGCCAGCAGCCCAGGACAGGGGCTACCCAGCGGTTACGAGCAGTACTTC. Its translation is CASSPGQGLPSGYEQYF.

This clonotype was recorded once. The chain couples TRBV12-3 or TRBV12-4 to TRBJ1-1; TRBD1 is a possible D gene (6 bases). With 6 bases removed from V and 5 bases from J, the gap between germline ends came to 19 bases. The CDR3 contains 15 residues. CDR3 DNA: TGTGCCAGCAGCCGTGAGACAGGCCTGGGGACTGAAGCTTTCTTT. Its protein is CASSRETGLGTEAFF.

This clonotype was counted ten times or more. The J gene is TRBJ1-1, the V gene TRBV12-3 or TRBV12-4; no clear D gene. The CDR3 is made up of 13 amino acids. V was shortened by 6 bases and J by 0 bases, with 8 bases between the two germline ends. The DNA of the CDR3 is TGTGCCAGCAGGTCCCAAGTGAACACTGAAGCTTTCTTT. Translating gives CASRSQVNTEAFF.

The table lists this clonotype with a few counts. J is TRBJ2-3 and V is TRBV5-4; 7 nucleotides match TRBD2. Per germline, CDR1 SGHNT and CDR2 YYREEE (reference sequence). The CDR3 runs to 13 residues. Unmatched junction bases numbered 2, after V lost 1 base and J lost 6 bases. As DNA, the CDR3 is TGTGCCAGCAGCTTGCGGGGGGAGGATACGCAGTATTTT. This gives the protein CASSLRGEDTQYF.

This clonotype has just a few counts. The chain links TRBV4-1 to TRBJ2-3, with 8 bases fitting TRBD2. The CDR3 loop spans 15 amino acids. After removal of 4 bases from V and 5 bases from J, the junction contained 8 bases not matched to a gene. CDR1 and CDR2 from the germline V gene are MGHRA and YSYEKL. The CDR3: CASSPKPGTRDTQYF. CDR3 coding DNA: TGCGCCAGCAGCCCGAAGCCCGGGACTAGAGATACGCAGTATTTT.

The rearrangement links TRBV6-8 to TRBJ1-2, with a weak D call TRBD1 (5 bases). Trimming stripped 5 bases from V and 4 bases from J, with 11 bases between. CDR1 is MNHGY and CDR2 is SAAAGT in the germline V gene. This CDR3 spans 13 amino acids. CDR3 residues: CASSRGTTYGYTF. The CDR3 DNA follows: TGTGCCAGCAGTAGGGGCACCACCTATGGCTACACCTTC.

This clonotype was observed many times. The CDR3 loop is CASSLKGPVYHTEAFF. The CDR3 coding sequence is TGTGCCAGCAGCTTAAAAGGGCCCGTTTATCACACTGAAGCTTTCTTT. The V and J genes are TRBV7-3 and TRBJ1-1, with unresolved D. Germline V gives CDR1 SGHTA, CDR2 FQGTGA. The CDR3 is made up of 16 amino acids. V shed 1 base and J shed 3 bases, with 15 bases lying between them.